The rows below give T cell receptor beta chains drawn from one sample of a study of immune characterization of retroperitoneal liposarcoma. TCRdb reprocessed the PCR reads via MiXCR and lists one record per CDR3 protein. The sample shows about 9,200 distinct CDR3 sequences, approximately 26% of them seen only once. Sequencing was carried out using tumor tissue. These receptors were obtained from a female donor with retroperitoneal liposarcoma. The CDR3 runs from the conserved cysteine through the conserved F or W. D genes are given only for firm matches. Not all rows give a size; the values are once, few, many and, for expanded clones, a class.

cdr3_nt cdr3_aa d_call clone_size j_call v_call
TGTGCCAGCACCCGGGGCAGGGACTCCTACGAGCAGTTCTTC CASTRGRDSYEQFF NA medium-sized TRBJ2-1 TRBV7-6
TGTGCCAGCAGCAAGACAGGGGAAGGATACGAGCAGTACTTC CASSKTGEGYEQYF TRBD1 NA TRBJ2-7 TRBV6-1
TGTGCCAGCAGTGGTCAGTATTTACAAGAGACCCAGTACTTC CASSGQYLQETQYF NA NA TRBJ2-5 TRBV6-1
TGTGCCAGCAGCTTACAGGTGGGGAAGAACACCGGGGAGCTGTTTTTT CASSLQVGKNTGELFF NA medium-sized TRBJ2-2 TRBV7-6
TGTGCCAGCAGTTACCAGGGGGCCGGAGACGAGCAGTACTTC CASSYQGAGDEQYF TRBD1 medium-sized TRBJ2-7 TRBV6-6
TGTGCCAGCAGCTTAGCTCGGACAGTTGGCTACACCTTC CASSLARTVGYTF NA NA TRBJ1-2 TRBV7-9
TGTGCCACCAGTGGACAGGGGGCGTCCCGGGAGACCCAGTACTTC CATSGQGASRETQYF TRBD1 once TRBJ2-5 TRBV24-1
TGTGCCGCAAGGGACACAGGCCACGAGCAGTACTTC CAARDTGHEQYF NA NA TRBJ2-7 TRBV27
TGTGCCAGCAGTGGCCGGGGCAGCTTCGTTGGGAATGAGCAGTTCTTC CASSGRGSFVGNEQFF NA few TRBJ2-1 TRBV6-1
TGTGCCAGCAGTGAACCGACCGAGTATAGCAATCAGCCCCAGCATTTT CASSEPTEYSNQPQHF NA NA TRBJ1-5 TRBV6-2/TRBV6-3
TGTGCCAGCCAGACTAGCGGGAGTTTGTATGAGCAGTTCTTC CASQTSGSLYEQFF TRBD2 NA TRBJ2-1 TRBV6-1
TGTGCCAGCAGTTTTGGCAGGGTCACTGAAGCTTTCTTT CASSFGRVTEAFF NA NA TRBJ1-1 TRBV12-3/TRBV12-4
TGTGCCACCTCCGGCGGACCGGGGGCTACAAGGGAGCAGTTCTTC CATSGGPGATREQFF NA few TRBJ2-1 TRBV24-1
TGTGCCAGCAGCCGCAGGTTCAATCAGCCCCAGCATTTT CASSRRFNQPQHF NA NA TRBJ1-5 TRBV12-3/TRBV12-4
TGTGCCAGCAGCGTTGGAGGCCGTCGCAACGAGCAGTACTTC CASSVGGRRNEQYF NA few TRBJ2-7 TRBV7-9
TGTGCCAGCAGCTCACCGGGACAGAGAGTGCAGACCCAGTACTTC CASSSPGQRVQTQYF TRBD1 few TRBJ2-5 TRBV7-4
TGTGCCAGCAGCCCGGGACCGATTAAGGGACATGAGCAGTACTTC CASSPGPIKGHEQYF NA NA TRBJ2-5 TRBV7-3
TGTGCCAGCAGTTCTAAGGGGGCGGGTTGGGCCGGGGAGCTGTTTTTT CASSSKGAGWAGELFF TRBD1 NA TRBJ2-2 TRBV12-3/TRBV12-4
TGTGCCAGCAGTTTAGCGGGAAACACCGGGGAGCTGTTTTTT CASSLAGNTGELFF TRBD2 few TRBJ2-2 TRBV6-1
TGTGCCAGCACTAGACAGGGAAGGGAGACCCAGTTCTTC CASTRQGRETQFF TRBD1 once TRBJ2-1 TRBV6-1
TGTGCCAGCAGCTTAGGAGCAGAGACCCAGTTCTTC CASSLGAETQFF NA many TRBJ2-1 TRBV7-2